This T cell receptor (beta chain) was retrieved from a study of blood T cells in healthy people across ages (dated by TCRdb to about 2015). At the level of the whole study: In model experiments, roughly one uniquely barcoded TCR beta cDNA molecule per two T cells was captured by template switching. The study measured age-related changes in TCR beta repertoire diversity using deep sequencing normalized with unique cDNA molecular identifiers. To avoid experimental bias, donors of different ages were spread randomly across the sequencing lanes. The donors were split into four age groups: young (average about 15 years), middle-aged (roughly 39), aged (about 56) and long-lived (roughly 77). Using the same blood draw, the study looked at two additional independent replicas of 1 million unique cDNA reads for two donors, one aged 18 to 30 and the other aged 80 or older.

In the case of this clonotype: The clone's antigen remains unknown. Base-call qualities are not available, and no considerably larger clone is one nucleotide away.

The donors were 40 or so Caucasian individuals from Russia, aged roughly 6 to 90 years, who were systemically healthy. Each donor gave 8 to 10 milliliters of peripheral blood, drawn into EDTA-treated Vacutainer tubes. PBMCs were isolated by Ficoll-Paque density-gradient centrifugation, with at least 7 million obtained per sample. Trizol reagent was used to extract total RNA from PBMCs, with at least 6 micrograms per sample. For every donor, flow cytometry on a PBMC aliquot measured the percentage of naive CD45RAhigh/CD27high T cells. The paper as a whole reports these results and caveats: Total diversity estimates from one million sequenced T cells were considered lower bounds and underestimates. Compared with the aged group, the long-lived group had more naive CD4+ T cells, fewer expanded clones and increased TCR diversity, suggesting age selection. As age increased, observed TCR beta diversity per million T cells dropped in a roughly linear way, and a significant reduction was already evident by age approximately 40. Because donor CMV infection status was unknown, age-related changes in expanded clonotypes were potentially confounded. There was a strong correlation between observed TCR beta diversity and the percentage of naive T cells measured by flow cytometry. Because profiling used bulk unsorted PBMCs, naive and antigen-experienced compartments could not be compared conclusively.

At the junction V is shortened by 6 bases and J by 9 bases, with 12 bases in between. The germline V gene (reference sequence) yields DFQATT for CDR1 and SNEGSKA for CDR2. The CDR3 sequence holds 11 residues, the cysteine and phenylalanine included. Solely the CDR3 DNA is kept, with 33 bases framed from the first base. The protocol used for the library was 5' RACE. The data were produced on an Illumina HiSeq 2500. A second about 7 to 12 cycle PCR used a sample-barcoded 5' primer and a J-beta primer mix. A template-switch 5' adaptor carrying 12 random nucleotides introduced a unique molecular identifier onto each TCR beta cDNA molecule. At least 2.5 million CDR3-containing paired-end reads were obtained from each sample. First-strand cDNA was synthesized from all RNA with the Mint cDNA synthesis kit, primed by a TRBC-specific oligonucleotide. Following uracil-DNA glycosylase treatment, a first 18-cycle PCR with universal primers M1SS and BC2_uni_R was performed on all cDNA. Processing in the source paper ran as follows. Each sample was normalized by randomly selecting 1 million high-quality reads, each carrying a distinct molecular identifier. Reads with shared molecular identifiers were discarded instead of being binned into consensus sequences. MiTCR, set to a Q25 quality threshold and the strictest error-elimination algorithm, was used for CDR3 identification, clonotype clustering and error correction. A nonparametric unseen species model using Euler transformation provided a lower-bound estimate of total TCR beta diversity. The public reads were run again by TCRdb, first through fastp at Q25 and then through MiXCR, and only productive beta chains were kept. Identical CDR3 proteins give one entry, which carries the most common genes and DNA. The V and J calls were determined by TCRdb, not by the authors. The sample table holds hundreds of thousands of distinct CDR3 sequences, of which around three fifths were seen once. The ten largest clones add up to roughly 24% of the sample.

What was sequenced was blood. The clonotype originates from a man aged 40-55 years in good health. The chain is encoded by TRBV20-1 joined to TRBJ2-1, with no confident D gene call. CDR3 region: CSAPRGVEQFF. The DNA sequence is as follows: TGCAGTGCCCCCCGTGGCGTTGAGCAGTTCTTC.